This T cell receptor delta chain was sequenced in a study of gamma-delta T cells after stem cell transplantation. TCRdb repeated clone calling on the RT-PCR reads with CATT. Of around 1,200 delta-chain clones detected, 9.5% to 10% appear once; the ten largest clones hold 45%. J was trimmed by 2 bases and V by 0 bases; bases with no gene match: 24. The CDR3 has 22 amino acids. Per germline, CDR1 TSWWSYY and CDR2 QGS. In this sample, this clone turned up a few times. The V and J genes are TRDV1 and TRDJ1; 7 positions match TRDD3. Sequencing was done on a sample of gamma-delta T cells. The clonotype was recovered from a human donor. It is not recorded whose cells these are; they may come from a transplant donor. CDR3 bases: TGTGCTCTTGGGGAACTTATCGCTTCCACGGAGGTTACTGGGGACTTTACCGATAAACTCATCTTT. Translation gives CALGELIASTEVTGDFTDKLIF.